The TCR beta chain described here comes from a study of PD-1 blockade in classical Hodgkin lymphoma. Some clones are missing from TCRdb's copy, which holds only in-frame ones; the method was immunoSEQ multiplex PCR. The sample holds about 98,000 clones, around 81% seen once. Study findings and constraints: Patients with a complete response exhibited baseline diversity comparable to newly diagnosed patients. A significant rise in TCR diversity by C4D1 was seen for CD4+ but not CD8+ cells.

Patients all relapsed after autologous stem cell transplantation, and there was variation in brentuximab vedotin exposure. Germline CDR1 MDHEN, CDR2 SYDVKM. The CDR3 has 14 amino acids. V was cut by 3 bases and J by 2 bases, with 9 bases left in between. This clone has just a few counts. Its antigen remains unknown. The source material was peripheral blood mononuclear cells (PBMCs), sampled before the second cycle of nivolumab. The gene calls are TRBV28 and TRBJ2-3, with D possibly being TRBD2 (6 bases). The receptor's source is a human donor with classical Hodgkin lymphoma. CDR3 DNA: TGTGCCAGCAGTTTTGCGGGAAACACAGATACGCAGTATTTT. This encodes CASSFAGNTDTQYF.